Below, 23 T cell receptor beta chains from the same sample are listed, as sequenced in a study of CD8 T cells in ankylosing spondylitis. MiXCR, run by TCRdb on the 5' RACE reads, gives a single entry per CDR3 protein. Found here are tens of thousands of distinct CDR3 sequences, 7.4% of them singletons; the top ten hold about 8.1%. Sequenced: blood, either unsorted or a sorted T cell fraction (not recorded which). Every receptor here comes from a female donor with ankylosing spondylitis or in good health (not recorded which).

This clonotype was detected ten times or more. V gene TRBV27 combines with J gene TRBJ1-4; tentatively, D is TRBD1 (5 bases). Per the germline V gene, CDR1 is MNHEY and CDR2 is SMNVEV (reference sequence). The ends were cut back, 5 bases at V and 15 bases at J, with 19 bases in the middle. The CDR3 totals 13 residues. CDR3: CASSPWDARDMFF. The CDR3 DNA reads TGTGCCAGCAGTCCTTGGGACGCACGGGATATGTTTTTT.

At least ten counts were recorded for this clonotype. The rearrangement links TRBV20-1 to TRBJ1-2; D unresolved. The CDR3 is 12 amino acids. Germline V lookup: CDR1 DFQATT, CDR2 SNEGSKA (reference sequence). V was pared by 3 bases and J by 4 bases, with 9 bases between. The CDR3 bases are TGCAGTGCTAGGGGGATAGGCTATGGCTACACCTTC. Protein product: CSARGIGYGYTF.

This clonotype was seen ten or more times. The chain couples TRBV20-1 to TRBJ2-1; 12 bases are a match to TRBD2. Germline V gene data show CDR1 as DFQATT and CDR2 as SNEGSKA (reference sequence). Unmatched junction bases numbered 3, after V lost 1 base and J lost 5 bases. CDR3 length: 15 residues. The DNA for the CDR3 is TGCAGTGCTAGAGTTTCTAGCGGGGGGGACAATGAGCAGTTCTTC. Its protein is CSARVSSGGDNEQFF.

The chain joins TRBV9 to TRBJ1-2; D is unclear. The CDR3 is 13 residues long. Trimming cost V 3 bases and J 5 bases, with 11 bases left between them. Germline V gene data show CDR1 as SGDLS and CDR2 as YYNGEE. CDR3 sequence: CASSATVEYGYTF. Written as DNA, the CDR3 is TGTGCCAGCAGCGCGACTGTCGAATATGGCTACACCTTC.

This clonotype was observed many times. The chain recombines TRBV30 with TRBJ1-6, with D perhaps matching TRBD1 (5 bases). CDR1 and CDR2 (germline): GTSNPN, SVGIG (reference sequence). V lost 0 bases, J lost 9 bases, and 15 bases lay in between. The length of the CDR3 is 15 residues. In DNA form, the CDR3 reads TGTGCCTGGAGTGTAGGGGTCCTCAAAGGTTCACCCCTCCACTTT. Protein: CAWSVGVLKGSPLHF.

This clonotype showed up many times. The rearrangement uses TRBV5-1 and TRBJ1-1, with no clear D. The V gene lost 0 bases and the J gene lost 4 bases, with 7 bases spanning the gap. The V gene's germline CDR1 is SGHRS and CDR2 YFSETQ. The length of the CDR3 is 13 residues. The CDR3 is CASSLEGGTEAFF. The DNA for the CDR3 is TGCGCCAGCAGCTTGGAGGGTGGCACTGAAGCTTTCTTT.

This clonotype showed up many times. This chain uses TRBV18 with TRBJ2-1; D may be TRBD1 (6 bases). CDR1 and CDR2 (germline): KGHSH, LQKENI. This CDR3 region has 16 residues. V was trimmed by 3 bases and J by 6 bases, leaving 18 bases between them. CDR3 in DNA: TGTGCCAGCTCACCCCTGGGGGCCTCATCACCCAATGAGCAGTTCTTC. It translates to CASSPLGASSPNEQFF.

V usage is TRBV5-1 and J usage is TRBJ2-4; 12 nucleotides line up with TRBD2. The CDR3 has 14 amino acids. V gave up 4 bases and J gave up 7 bases; unmatched junction bases: 3. The germline V gene has CDR1 SGHRS and CDR2 YFSETQ. The CDR3 loop is CASSRTSGGNIQYF. CDR3 nucleotides: TGCGCCAGCAGCCGAACTAGCGGGGGGAACATTCAGTACTTC.

To note about this clonotype: A much larger clone is a single base away; this may be a read error. This chain joins TRBV7-3 and TRBJ2-7, with TRBD1 matching over 9 bases. In germline, CDR1 is SGHTA, CDR2 FQGTGA. The length of the CDR3 is 16 residues. This chain's CDR3 is CASSQTTGTGTYKQYF. The CDR3 DNA is TGTGCCAGCAGTCAGACTACCGGGACAGGGACCTACAAGCAGTACTTC. The full variable domain, its missing parts supplied by reference TRBV7-3 and TRBJ2-7, is GAGVSQTPSNKVTEKGKYVELRCDPISGHTALYWYRQSLGQGPEFLIYFQGTGAADDSGLPNDRFFAVRPEGSVSTLKIQRTERGDSAVYLCASSQTTGTGTYKQYFGPGTRLTVT.

By its share, this clonotype is medium-sized. V and J are TRBV5-1 and TRBJ1-1; D is undetermined. V was trimmed by 0 bases and J by 5 bases, leaving 11 bases between them. The CDR3 is made up of 14 amino acids. Germline V lookup: CDR1 SGHRS, CDR2 YFSETQ. Here the CDR3 DNA reads TGCGCCAGCAGCTTGGTGGCCCGTAGGACTGAAGCTTTCTTT. Protein: CASSLVARRTEAFF.

This clonotype was recorded many times. J is TRBJ2-7 and V is TRBV4-3, with D possibly being TRBD1 (6 bases). In germline, CDR1 is LGHNA, CDR2 YSLEER. The V and J ends lost 1 base and 4 bases respectively, with 17 bases between them. The CDR3 covers 16 residues. The CDR3 here is CASSQVGHFMGYEQYF. The CDR3 nucleotides are TGCGCCAGCAGCCAAGTGGGACACTTTATGGGGTACGAGCAGTACTTC.

This clonotype has a count of ten or more. The gene calls are TRBV2 and TRBJ2-1, with 7 bases fitting TRBD2. CDR1 is SNHLY and CDR2 is FYNNEI in the germline V gene. Trimming took 2 bases from V and 5 from J; bases not matched to a gene: 6. The CDR3 sequence is 15 residues long. Written as DNA, the CDR3 is TGTGCCAGCAGTGAATCGGGGGGAGCCGACAATGAGCAGTTCTTC. This sequence encodes CASSESGGADNEQFF.

This clonotype appeared many times. The chain is built from TRBV19 and TRBJ1-1, with D possibly TRBD1 on 6 matching bases. The CDR3 extends over 16 amino acids. V dropped 3 bases and J dropped 3 bases, with 17 bases sitting between them. Germline values: CDR1 LNHDA, CDR2 SQIVND (reference sequence). DNA of the CDR3: TGTGCCAGTAGTATGGCCACAGGGCTTTCGGACACTGAAGCTTTCTTT. Translating it yields CASSMATGLSDTEAFF.

The chain couples TRBV10-3 to TRBJ2-3; perhaps D is TRBD1 or TRBD2 (6 bases each). The V end was cut by 4 bases, the J end by 0 bases, with 11 bases between. The CDR3 contains 15 residues. CDR1 is ENHRY, CDR2 SYGVKD, per germline. The CDR3 nucleotides are TGTGCCATCAGTGGAGGGGGGTCTAGCACAGATACGCAGTATTTT. Translated, it gives CAISGGGSSTDTQYF.

This clonotype was counted many times. The V call is TRBV5-4, the J call TRBJ1-2; 8 bases align to TRBD1. The CDR3 has 18 residues. The J segment lost 2 bases and the V segment lost 1 base, leaving 13 bases of the junction unmatched. Germline V CDR1 and CDR2: SGHNT, YYREEE (reference sequence). CDR3: CASSLSGGQGARNYGYTF. The CDR3 DNA follows: TGTGCCAGCAGCTTGTCAGGAGGACAGGGCGCCCGAAACTATGGCTACACCTTC.

In its sample, this clonotype was seen a few times. The genes are TRBV7-8 and TRBJ2-1; 9 bases align to TRBD2. The V segment lost 7 bases and the J segment 7 bases; nucleotides outside the gene matches: 14. Germline assignment: CDR1 SGHVS and CDR2 FQNEAQ. The CDR3 contains 16 residues. CDR3 coding DNA: TGTGCCAGCACCGTCCTACCGGGACTAGCCGCTAATGAGCAGTTCTTC. This gives the protein CASTVLPGLAANEQFF. Using reference TRBV7-8 and TRBJ2-1 for the parts outside the CDR3, the full variable domain is GAGVSQSPRYKVAKRGQDVALRCDPISGHVSLFWYQQALGQGPEFLTYFQNEAQLDKSGLPSDRFFAERPEGSVSTLKIQRTQQEDSAVYLCASTVLPGLAANEQFFGPGTRLTVL.

This clonotype was seen ten or more times. The CDR3 region is CASRSRDRVTDTQYF. Written as DNA, the CDR3 is TGTGCCAGCAGGTCCCGGGACAGGGTAACAGATACGCAGTATTTT. The chain is built from TRBV12-3 or TRBV12-4 and TRBJ2-3; 9 bases agree with TRBD1. The CDR3 loop spans 15 amino acids. V was clipped by 6 bases and J by 3 bases; unmatched bases: 7.

This clonotype showed up many times. This chain joins TRBV5-1 and TRBJ1-1; D remains unclear. CDR1 SGHRS and CDR2 YFSETQ come from the germline V gene. The CDR3 runs 14 residues. V was pared by 2 bases and J by 1 base, with 9 bases between. The CDR3 DNA reads TGCGCCAGCAGCTTAAAGATCCCGAACACTGAAGCTTTCTTT. Translation gives CASSLKIPNTEAFF.

The table lists this clonotype with many counts. J is TRBJ1-3 and V is TRBV4-3; D may be TRBD1 (6 bases). V lost 1 base and J 0 bases, leaving 10 bases between the germline ends. Germline CDR1 is LGHNA and CDR2 is YSLEER. The CDR3 loop spans 16 amino acids. CDR3 sequence (DNA): TGCGCCAGCAGCCAAGCGGCGACAGGCTCTGGAAACACCATATATTTT. Translation gives CASSQAATGSGNTIYF.

This clonotype has at least ten counts. The rearrangement links TRBV12-5 to TRBJ1-5; D gene unclear. CDR3 length equals 12 residues. CDR1 is LGHNT, CDR2 FRNRAP, per germline. V was shortened by 5 bases and J by 9 bases, with 11 bases between the two germline ends. The CDR3 here is CASGAQGTPQHF. The CDR3 coding sequence is TGTGCTAGTGGTGCCCAAGGAACGCCCCAGCATTTT.

The genes are TRBV18 and TRBJ2-7; D is possibly TRBD1 (5 bases). The V and J ends lost 2 bases and 3 bases respectively, with 8 bases between them. The CDR3 has 13 residues. CDR1 and CDR2 from the germline V gene are KGHSH and LQKENI. CDR3 residues: CASSPRGNYEQYF. CDR3 nucleotides: TGTGCCAGCTCACCAAGGGGTAACTACGAGCAGTACTTC.

Worth noting for this clonotype: One end of the junction is discordant with germline, which a read error may explain. The chain is built from TRBV20-1 and TRBJ2-1; 10 bases match TRBD2. The CDR3 is made up of 15 amino acids. Germline CDR1 and CDR2: DFQATT and SNEGSKA (reference sequence). The CDR3 sequence: CSARVAGGPYTEQFF. The DNA for the CDR3 is TGCAGTGCTAGGGTAGCGGGGGGTCCATACACTGAGCAGTTCTTC.

There are a few counts of this clonotype. V and J are TRBV7-2 and TRBJ2-1; D not certain. The CDR3 extends over 12 amino acids. The V gene lost 2 bases and the J gene lost 5 bases, with 4 bases spanning the gap. CDR1 and CDR2 from the germline V gene are SGHTA and FQGNSA. CDR3 sequence: CASSLLHNEQFF. For the CDR3, the DNA is TGTGCCAGCAGCTTACTTCACAATGAGCAGTTCTTC.